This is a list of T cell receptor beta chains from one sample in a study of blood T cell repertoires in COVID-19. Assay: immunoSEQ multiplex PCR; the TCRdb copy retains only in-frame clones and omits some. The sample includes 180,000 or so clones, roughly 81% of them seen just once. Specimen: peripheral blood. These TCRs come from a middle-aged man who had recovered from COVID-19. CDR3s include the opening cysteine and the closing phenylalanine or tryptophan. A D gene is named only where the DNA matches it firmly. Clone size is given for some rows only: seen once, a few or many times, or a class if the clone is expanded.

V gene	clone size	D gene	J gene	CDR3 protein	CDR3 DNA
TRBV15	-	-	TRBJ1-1	CATSREGDTGRARTEAFF	TGTGCCACCAGCAGAGAAGGAGACACAGGAAGAGCCCGCACTGAAGCTTTCTTT
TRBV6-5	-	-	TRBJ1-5	CASSPRESQPQHF	TGTGCCAGCAGTCCCCGTGAGAGTCAGCCCCAGCATTTT
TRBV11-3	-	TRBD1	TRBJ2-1	CASSTGTGKAYNEQFF	TGTGCCAGCAGCACCGGGACAGGTAAGGCCTACAATGAGCAGTTCTTC
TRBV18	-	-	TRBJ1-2	CASSLLSGTPEGNGYTF	TGTGCCAGCTCACTACTGTCCGGGACCCCGGAGGGTAATGGCTACACCTTC
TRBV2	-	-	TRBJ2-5	CASTSSRGEETQYF	TGTGCCAGCACGTCAAGCAGGGGAGAAGAGACCCAGTACTTC
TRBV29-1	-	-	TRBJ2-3	CSVAKDSGYTDTQYF	TGCAGCGTTGCTAAGGATTCGGGATACACAGATACGCAGTATTTT
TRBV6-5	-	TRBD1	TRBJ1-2	CASSYSADRVRDGYTF	TGTGCCAGCAGTTACTCAGCGGACAGGGTGAGAGATGGCTACACCTTC
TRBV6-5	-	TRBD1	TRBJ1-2	CASSPGQEAYGYTF	TGTGCCAGCAGTCCGGGACAGGAGGCATATGGCTACACCTTC
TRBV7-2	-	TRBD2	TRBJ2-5	CASVLAAEETQYF	TGTGCCAGCGTCCTAGCGGCGGAAGAGACCCAGTACTTC
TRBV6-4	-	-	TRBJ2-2	CASSPNRANTGELFF	TGTGCCAGCAGTCCTAACAGGGCGAACACCGGGGAGCTGTTTTTT
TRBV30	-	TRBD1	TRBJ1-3	CAWSGDSRDRFLSSGNTIYF	TGTGCCTGGAGTGGGGACAGCCGGGACAGATTTCTTAGCTCTGGAAACACCATATATTTT
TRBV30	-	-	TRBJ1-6	CAWSVQGNSPLHF	TGTGCCTGGAGTGTACAGGGAAATTCACCCCTCCACTTT
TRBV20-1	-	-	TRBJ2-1	CSASLGGRDEQFF	TGCAGTGCTAGTCTCGGGGGTCGAGATGAGCAGTTCTTC
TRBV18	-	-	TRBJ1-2	CASSQLGEPLANYGYTF	TGTGCCAGCTCACAACTCGGGGAGCCTCTAGCTAACTATGGCTACACCTTC
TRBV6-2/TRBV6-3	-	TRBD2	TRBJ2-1	CASSYISGRAAEQFF	TGTGCCAGCAGTTATATTAGCGGGAGGGCCGCTGAGCAGTTCTTC
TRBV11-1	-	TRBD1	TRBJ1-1	CASSSRTGGPLTEAFF	TGTGCCAGCAGCTCCCGGACAGGGGGCCCTCTCACTGAAGCTTTCTTT
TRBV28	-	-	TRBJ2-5	CASSSPPVWALQETQYF	TGTGCCAGCAGTTCCCCGCCGGTTTGGGCACTTCAAGAGACCCAGTACTTC
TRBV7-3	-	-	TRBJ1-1	CASSRFIGTEAFF	TGTGCCAGCAGCCGATTCATCGGGACTGAAGCTTTCTTT
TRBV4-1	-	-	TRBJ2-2	CASRREFARELFF	TGCGCCAGCAGAAGGGAGTTCGCCAGGGAGCTGTTTTTT
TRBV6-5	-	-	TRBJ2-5	CASRGGLERQETQYF	TGTGCCAGCAGGGGGGGACTCGAGAGACAAGAGACCCAGTACTTC
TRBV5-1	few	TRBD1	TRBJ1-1	CASSSGTVSNTEAFF	TGCGCCAGCAGCTCCGGGACAGTTTCGAACACTGAAGCTTTCTTT
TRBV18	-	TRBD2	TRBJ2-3	CASSPSLSTFRLAGDPDTQYF	TGTGCCAGCTCACCATCTCTCTCTACTTTCCGACTAGCGGGGGATCCAGATACGCAGTATTTT
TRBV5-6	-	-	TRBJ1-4	CASSLDSDPNEKLFF	TGTGCCAGCAGCTTGGATAGCGACCCTAATGAAAAACTGTTTTTT
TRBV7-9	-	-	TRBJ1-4	CASSLTADEKLFF	TGTGCCAGCAGCCTCACGGCGGATGAAAAACTGTTTTTT
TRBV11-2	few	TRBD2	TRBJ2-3	CASSLSPAGGRVTQYF	TGTGCCAGCAGCTTAAGTCCAGCGGGGGGCCGGGTTACGCAGTATTTT
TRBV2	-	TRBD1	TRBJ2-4	CASSALTGSVNIQYF	TGTGCCAGCAGTGCCCTGACAGGGAGTGTGAACATTCAGTACTTC
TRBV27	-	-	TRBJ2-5	CASSSQETQYF	TGTGCCAGCAGTTCTCAAGAGACCCAGTACTTC
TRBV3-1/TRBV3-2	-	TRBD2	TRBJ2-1	CASSHGLAGGPRTYNEQFF	TGTGCCAGCAGCCACGGACTAGCGGGAGGGCCCCGTACCTACAATGAGCAGTTCTTC
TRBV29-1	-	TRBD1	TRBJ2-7	CSVGQGQGPYEQYF	TGCAGCGTGGGGCAGGGACAGGGTCCCTACGAGCAGTACTTC
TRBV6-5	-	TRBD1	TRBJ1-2	CASSYSRGQGASGYTF	TGTGCCAGCAGTTACTCGAGAGGGCAGGGGGCGAGTGGCTACACCTTC
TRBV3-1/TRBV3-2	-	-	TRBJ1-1	CASSQGTGIEAFF	TGTGCCAGCAGCCAAGGAACAGGGATTGAAGCTTTCTTT
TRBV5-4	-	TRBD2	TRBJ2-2	CASSLGGGRASGELFF	TGTGCCAGCAGCTTGGGTGGCGGGAGGGCCTCCGGGGAGCTGTTTTTT
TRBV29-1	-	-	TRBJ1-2	CSVEDVTAGYGYTF	TGCAGCGTTGAAGACGTAACCGCGGGCTATGGCTACACCTTC
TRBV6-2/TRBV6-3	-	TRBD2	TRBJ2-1	CASSLAGVVREQFF	TGTGCCAGCAGTCTAGCGGGAGTTGTACGTGAGCAGTTCTTC
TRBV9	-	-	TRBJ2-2	CASSVSAGTGELFF	TGTGCCAGCAGCGTATCGGCGGGTACCGGGGAGCTGTTTTTT
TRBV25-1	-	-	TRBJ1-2	CATAGQGHNFNYGYTF	TGTGCCACTGCCGGGCAGGGGCACAATTTTAACTATGGCTACACCTTC
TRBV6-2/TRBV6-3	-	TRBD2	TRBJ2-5	CASSYSGGSARTQYF	TGTGCCAGCAGTTACTCGGGGGGGTCAGCCCGGACCCAGTACTTC
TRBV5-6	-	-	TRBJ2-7	CASTLRNSYEQYF	TGTGCCAGCACCCTCAGGAACTCCTACGAGCAGTACTTC
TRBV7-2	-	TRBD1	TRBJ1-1	CASSSRQGRAFF	TGTGCCAGCAGCTCCAGACAGGGTAGGGCTTTCTTT
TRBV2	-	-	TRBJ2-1	CASTMGRYNEQFF	TGTGCCAGCACCATGGGGCGCTACAATGAGCAGTTCTTC
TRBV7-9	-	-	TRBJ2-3	CASSRTVLTDTQYF	TGTGCCAGCAGCCGGACAGTCCTCACAGATACGCAGTATTTT
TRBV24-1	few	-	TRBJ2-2	CATSASRGPNTGELFF	TGTGCCACCAGTGCCTCTCGTGGCCCGAACACCGGGGAGCTGTTTTTT
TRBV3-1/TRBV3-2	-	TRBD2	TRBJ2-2	CASSLTSANTGELFF	TGTGCCAGCAGCCTTACTAGCGCGAACACCGGGGAGCTGTTTTTT